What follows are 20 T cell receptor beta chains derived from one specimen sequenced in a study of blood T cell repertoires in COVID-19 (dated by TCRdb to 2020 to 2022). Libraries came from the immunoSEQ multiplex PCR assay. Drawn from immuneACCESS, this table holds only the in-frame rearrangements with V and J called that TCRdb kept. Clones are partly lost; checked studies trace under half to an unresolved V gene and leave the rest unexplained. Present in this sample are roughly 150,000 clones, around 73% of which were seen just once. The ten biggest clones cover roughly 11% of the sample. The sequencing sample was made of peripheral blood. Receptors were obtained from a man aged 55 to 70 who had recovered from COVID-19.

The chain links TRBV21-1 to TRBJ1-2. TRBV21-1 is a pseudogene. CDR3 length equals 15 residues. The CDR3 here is CASPLPNFSNYGYTF. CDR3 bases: TGTGCCAGTCCACTACCCAATTTCTCTAACTATGGCTACACCTTC.

CDR3 sequence: CASSPRLAGVHEQYF. The DNA for the CDR3 is TGTGCCAGCAGCCCCCGACTAGCGGGAGTCCATGAGCAGTACTTC. This chain joins TRBV9 and TRBJ2-7, with TRBD2 matching 12 bases. The CDR3 loop spans 15 amino acids. CDR1 and CDR2 (germline): SGDLS, YYNGEE. V trimming: 4 bases; J trimming: 7 bases; junction bases outside the gene matches: 9.

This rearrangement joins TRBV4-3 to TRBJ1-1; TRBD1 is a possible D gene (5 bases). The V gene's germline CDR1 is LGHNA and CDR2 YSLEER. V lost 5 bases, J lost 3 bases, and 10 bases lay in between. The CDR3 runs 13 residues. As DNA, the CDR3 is TGCGCCAGCAGCACCGACAGATACACTGAAGCTTTCTTT. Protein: CASSTDRYTEAFF.

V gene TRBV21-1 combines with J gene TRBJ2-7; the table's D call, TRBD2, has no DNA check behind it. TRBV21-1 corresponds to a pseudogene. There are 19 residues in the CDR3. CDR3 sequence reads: CASSTSTSGRANRSYEQYF. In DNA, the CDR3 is TGTGCCAGCAGCACATCAACGAGCGGGAGGGCCAACAGGTCCTACGAGCAGTACTTC.

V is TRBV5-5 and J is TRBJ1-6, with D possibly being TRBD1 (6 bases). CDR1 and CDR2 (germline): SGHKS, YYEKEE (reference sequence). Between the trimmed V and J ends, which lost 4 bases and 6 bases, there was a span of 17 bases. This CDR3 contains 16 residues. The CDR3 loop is CASSPHVGTSNSPLHF. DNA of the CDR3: TGTGCCAGCAGCCCACACGTAGGGACAAGTAATTCACCCCTCCACTTT.

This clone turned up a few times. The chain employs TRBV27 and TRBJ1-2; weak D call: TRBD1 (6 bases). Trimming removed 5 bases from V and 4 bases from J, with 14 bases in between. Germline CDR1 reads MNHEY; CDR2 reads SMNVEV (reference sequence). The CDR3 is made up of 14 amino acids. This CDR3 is CASSEGGQSYGYTF. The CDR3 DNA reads TGTGCCAGCAGTGAGGGGGGGCAAAGCTATGGCTACACCTTC.

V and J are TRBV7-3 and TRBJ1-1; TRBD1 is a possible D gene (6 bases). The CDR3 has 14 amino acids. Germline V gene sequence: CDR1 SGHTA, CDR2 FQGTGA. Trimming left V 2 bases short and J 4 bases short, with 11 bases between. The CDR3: CASSLGVTGTEAFF. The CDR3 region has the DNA TGTGCCAGCAGCTTAGGGGTGACAGGCACTGAAGCTTTCTTT.

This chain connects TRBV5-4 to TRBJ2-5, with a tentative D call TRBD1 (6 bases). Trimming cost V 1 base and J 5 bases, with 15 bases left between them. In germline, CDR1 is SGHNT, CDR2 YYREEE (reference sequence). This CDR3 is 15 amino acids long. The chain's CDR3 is CASSLKAGVHETQYF. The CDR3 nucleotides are TGTGCCAGCAGCTTGAAGGCAGGGGTTCATGAGACCCAGTACTTC.

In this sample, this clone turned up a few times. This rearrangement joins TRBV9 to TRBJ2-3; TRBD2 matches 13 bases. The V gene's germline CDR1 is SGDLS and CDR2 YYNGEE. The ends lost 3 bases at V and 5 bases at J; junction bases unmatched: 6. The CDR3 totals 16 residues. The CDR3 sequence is CASSASLAGGIDTQYF. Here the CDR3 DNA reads TGTGCCAGCAGCGCCTCACTAGCGGGGGGGATAGATACGCAGTATTTT.

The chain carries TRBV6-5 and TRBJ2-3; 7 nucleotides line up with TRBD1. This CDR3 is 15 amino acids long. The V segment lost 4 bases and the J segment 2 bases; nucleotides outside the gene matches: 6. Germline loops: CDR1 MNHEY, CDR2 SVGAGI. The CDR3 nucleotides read TGTGCCAGCAGTTCCCCGGGACAGCCCACAGATACGCAGTATTTT. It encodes CASSSPGQPTDTQYF.

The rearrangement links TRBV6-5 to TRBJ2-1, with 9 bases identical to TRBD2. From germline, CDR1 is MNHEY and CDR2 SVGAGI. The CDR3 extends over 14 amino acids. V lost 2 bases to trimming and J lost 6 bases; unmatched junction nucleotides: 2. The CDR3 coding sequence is TGTGCCAGCAGTTACGGCGGGAGGGCCAATGAGCAGTTCTTC. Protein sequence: CASSYGGRANEQFF.

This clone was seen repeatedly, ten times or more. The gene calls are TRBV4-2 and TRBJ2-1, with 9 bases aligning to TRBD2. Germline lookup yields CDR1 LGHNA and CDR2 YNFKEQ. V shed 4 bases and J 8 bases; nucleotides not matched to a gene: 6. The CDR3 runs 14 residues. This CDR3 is CASSPGLASHEQFF. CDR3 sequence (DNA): TGTGCCAGCAGCCCGGGACTAGCCTCGCATGAGCAGTTCTTC.

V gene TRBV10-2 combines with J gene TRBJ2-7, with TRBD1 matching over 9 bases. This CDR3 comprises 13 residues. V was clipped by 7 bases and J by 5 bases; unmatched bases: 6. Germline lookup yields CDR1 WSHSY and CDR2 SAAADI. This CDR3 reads CASKGQGPNEQYF. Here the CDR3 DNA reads TGCGCCAGCAAAGGACAGGGGCCTAACGAGCAGTACTTC.

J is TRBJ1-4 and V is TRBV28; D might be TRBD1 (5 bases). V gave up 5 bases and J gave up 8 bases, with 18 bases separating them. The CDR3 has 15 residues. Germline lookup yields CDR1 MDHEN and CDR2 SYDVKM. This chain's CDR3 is CASSRQGGLREKLFF. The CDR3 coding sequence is TGTGCCAGCAGTCGCCAGGGAGGGCTGCGGGAAAAACTGTTTTTT. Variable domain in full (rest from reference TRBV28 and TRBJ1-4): DVKVTQSSRYLVKRTGEKVFLECVQDMDHENMFWYRQDPGLGLRLIYFSYDVKMKEKGDIPEGYSVSREKKERFSLILESASTNQTSMYLCASSRQGGLREKLFFGSGTQLSVL.

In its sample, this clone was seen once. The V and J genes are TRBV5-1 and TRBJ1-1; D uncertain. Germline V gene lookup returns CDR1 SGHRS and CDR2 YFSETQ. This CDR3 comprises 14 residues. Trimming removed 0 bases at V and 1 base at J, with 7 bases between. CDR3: CASSLAGRNTEAFF. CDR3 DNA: TGCGCCAGCAGCTTGGCGGGAAGGAACACTGAAGCTTTCTTT.

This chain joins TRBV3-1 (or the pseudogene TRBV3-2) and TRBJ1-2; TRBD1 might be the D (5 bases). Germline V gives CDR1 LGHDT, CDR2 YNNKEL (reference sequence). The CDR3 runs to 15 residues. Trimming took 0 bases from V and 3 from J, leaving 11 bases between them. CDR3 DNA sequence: TGTGCCAGCAGCCAAGAGGCAGGGAGGGACTATGGCTACACCTTC. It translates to CASSQEAGRDYGYTF.

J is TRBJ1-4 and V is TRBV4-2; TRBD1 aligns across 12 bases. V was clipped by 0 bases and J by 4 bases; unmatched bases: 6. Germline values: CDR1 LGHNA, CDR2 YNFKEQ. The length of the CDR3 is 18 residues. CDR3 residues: CASSQEGQGASGNEKLFF. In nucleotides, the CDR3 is TGTGCCAGCAGCCAAGAGGGACAGGGGGCGTCCGGTAATGAAAAACTGTTTTTT.

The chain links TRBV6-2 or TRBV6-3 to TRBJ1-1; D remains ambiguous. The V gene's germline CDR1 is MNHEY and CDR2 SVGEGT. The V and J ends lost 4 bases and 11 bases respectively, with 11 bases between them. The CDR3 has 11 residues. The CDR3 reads CASSFGLGAFF. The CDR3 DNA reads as TGTGCCAGCAGTTTCGGGTTGGGTGCTTTCTTT.

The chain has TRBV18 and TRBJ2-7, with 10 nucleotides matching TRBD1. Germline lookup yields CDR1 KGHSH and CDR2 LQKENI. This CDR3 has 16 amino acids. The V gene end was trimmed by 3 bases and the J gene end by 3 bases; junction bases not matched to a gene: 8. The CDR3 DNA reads TGTGCCAGCTCACCCGAAGCCGGGACAGGGGTCTACGAGCAGTACTTC. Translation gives CASSPEAGTGVYEQYF.

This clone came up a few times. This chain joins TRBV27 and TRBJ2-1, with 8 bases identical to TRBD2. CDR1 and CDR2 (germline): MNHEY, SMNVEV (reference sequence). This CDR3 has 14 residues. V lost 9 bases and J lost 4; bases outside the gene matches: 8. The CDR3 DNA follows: TGTGCCAGGGAGCGGGAGCTCTTGTACAATGAGCAGTTCTTC. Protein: CARERELLYNEQFF.